These T cell receptor beta chains were read from a single sample in a study of T cells in localized non-small cell lung cancer. The assay was immunoSEQ multiplex PCR, and TCRdb's table has in-frame clones only and misses some. This sample yields around 35,000 clones, of which less than 95% are seen a single time; about 10% belongs to the top ten. Sequences were derived from peripheral blood mononuclear cells, sampled before any cancer treatment. Receptors originate from a female donor at least 60 years old with stage II lung adenocarcinoma. CDR3s include the opening cysteine and the closing phenylalanine or tryptophan. D genes are given only for firm matches. Clone size is shown for a subset of rows, as once, few, many or a class of expanded clone.

size,J,D,V,CDR3,DNA
-,TRBJ1-3,-,TRBV9,CASSPQSSGNTIYF,TGTGCCAGCAGCCCGCAATCCTCTGGAAACACCATATATTTT
-,TRBJ1-1,TRBD1,TRBV7-9,CASTHSRDREINTEAFF,TGTGCCAGCACCCATTCCCGGGACAGGGAGATAAACACTGAAGCTTTCTTT
-,TRBJ2-1,TRBD2,TRBV9,CASSVVRAAGGRNEQFF,TGTGCCAGCAGCGTAGTCCGTGCAGCGGGGGGGCGCAATGAGCAGTTCTTC
-,TRBJ1-3,-,TRBV30,CAWAGPGGNTIYF,TGTGCCTGGGCCGGGCCCGGGGGAAACACCATATATTTT
-,TRBJ2-5,TRBD2,TRBV7-3,CASSPSLIAGGRKGTQYF,TGTGCCAGCAGCCCTTCCCTGATAGCGGGGGGGCGGAAAGGGACCCAGTACTTC
-,TRBJ2-5,TRBD1,TRBV7-2,CASSLVDRAQETQYF,TGTGCCAGCAGCTTAGTGGACAGGGCCCAAGAGACCCAGTACTTC
-,TRBJ1-5,-,TRBV21-1,CASSKRGSYQPQHF,TGTGCCAGCAGTAAAAGGGGGAGCTATCAGCCCCAGCATTTT
medium-sized,TRBJ1-1,-,TRBV6-1,CASRGPNTEAFF,TGTGCCAGCAGGGGACCGAACACTGAAGCTTTCTTT
-,TRBJ1-2,-,TRBV7-2,CASGALSAGGYTF,TGTGCCAGCGGCGCATTGTCGGCCGGAGGCTACACCTTC
-,TRBJ2-3,-,TRBV11-3,CASSNRGREQYF,TGTGCCAGCAGCAACAGGGGGAGGGAGCAGTATTTT
-,TRBJ2-2,-,TRBV29-1,CSVSGQGGRTGELFF,TGCAGCGTTTCCGGACAGGGCGGGAGGACCGGGGAGCTGTTTTTT
-,TRBJ2-3,TRBD2,TRBV23-1,CASSQFGTSGGACTDTQYF,TGCGCCAGCAGTCAATTCGGGACTAGCGGGGGGGCGTGCACAGATACGCAGTATTTT
-,TRBJ2-5,TRBD2,TRBV2,CASSPGTSGQETQYF,TGTGCCAGCAGTCCCGGGACTAGCGGACAAGAGACCCAGTACTTC
-,TRBJ2-1,-,TRBV2,CASSEKLWGGNEQFF,TGTGCCAGCAGTGAAAAATTGTGGGGCGGCAATGAGCAGTTCTTC
-,TRBJ2-6,-,TRBV5-1,CASSLVGGANVLTF,TGCGCCAGCAGCTTGGTGGGCGGGGCCAACGTCCTGACTTTC
-,TRBJ2-7,TRBD1,TRBV7-9,CASSWTGGNEQYF,TGTGCCAGCAGCTGGACAGGGGGGAACGAGCAGTACTTC
few,TRBJ2-1,-,TRBV13,CASSLWGSYNEQFF,TGTGCCAGCAGCTTATGGGGATCCTACAATGAGCAGTTCTTC
once,TRBJ2-7,-,TRBV5-4,CASSLGASSTYEQYF,TGTGCCAGCAGCCTGGGGGCTAGCTCGACCTACGAGCAGTACTTC
-,TRBJ2-1,-,TRBV27,CASSFGFGPRNKEQFF,TGTGCCAGCAGTTTTGGCTTCGGGCCAAGGAACAAAGAGCAGTTCTTC
-,TRBJ1-5,-,TRBV27,CASSLQAGINQPQHF,TGTGCCAGCAGTTTACAGGCAGGGATCAATCAGCCCCAGCATTTT
once,TRBJ2-2,TRBD2,TRBV19,CASSIGALAGDTGELFF,TGTGCCAGTAGTATTGGGGCGCTAGCGGGAGACACCGGGGAGCTGTTTTTT
-,TRBJ2-1,TRBD2,TRBV13,CASSFRLAEGNEQFF,TGTGCCAGCAGCTTTCGACTAGCGGAAGGGAATGAGCAGTTCTTC
-,TRBJ1-2,-,TRBV9,CASSVEQGIIADGYTF,TGTGCCAGCAGCGTAGAACAGGGAATAATTGCGGATGGCTACACCTTC
-,TRBJ2-1,TRBD2,TRBV6-6,CASSLKRGGSNEQFF,TGTGCCAGCAGCCTTAAGCGGGGGGGCAGCAATGAGCAGTTCTTC
-,TRBJ2-5,-,TRBV7-2,CASSLRSQTQYF,TGTGCCAGCAGCTTACGGAGTCAGACCCAGTACTTC
-,TRBJ2-2,TRBD1,TRBV7-2,CASSLRWTGGAVSTGELFF,TGTGCCAGCAGCTTAAGGTGGACAGGGGGCGCCGTGAGCACCGGGGAGCTGTTTTTT
-,TRBJ2-5,-,TRBV2,CASSVSGTGETQYF,TGTGCCAGCAGTGTTAGCGGGACAGGAGAGACCCAGTACTTC
-,TRBJ2-7,-,TRBV10-3,CAISRQVVSSYEQYF,TGTGCCATCAGTCGTCAAGTGGTAAGCTCCTACGAGCAGTACTTC
-,TRBJ2-1,-,TRBV5-1,CASSLAAAGYNEQFF,TGCGCCAGCAGCTTGGCCGCGGCAGGTTACAATGAGCAGTTCTTC
-,TRBJ2-1,TRBD1,TRBV6-6,CASIRPGQGYNEQFF,TGTGCCAGCATTCGACCGGGACAGGGGTACAATGAGCAGTTCTTC
once,TRBJ1-3,-,TRBV19,CASSTVESSGNTIYF,TGTGCCAGTAGTACCGTTGAGAGCTCTGGAAACACCATATATTTT
-,TRBJ2-2,TRBD2,TRBV5-8,CASSLVGLAGDTGELFF,TGTGCCAGCAGCTTGGTGGGACTAGCGGGGGACACCGGGGAGCTGTTTTTT
-,TRBJ2-1,TRBD2,TRBV5-4,CASSTPGLVEQFF,TGTGCCAGCAGCACTCCGGGACTAGTTGAGCAGTTCTTC
-,TRBJ1-2,TRBD1,TRBV10-3,CAISESTGEGYGYTF,TGTGCCATCAGTGAGTCGACAGGGGAAGGCTATGGCTACACCTTC
-,TRBJ1-4,-,TRBV30,CAWSSEKLFF,TGTGCCTGGAGTTCAGAAAAACTGTTTTTT
-,TRBJ2-5,-,TRBV5-1,CASSYDGGPSIDF,TGCGCCAGCAGCTATGACGGGGGGCCTTCAATAGACTTC
-,TRBJ2-3,TRBD2,TRBV10-3,CAVGLAGDDWVTDTQYF,TGTGCCGTCGGACTAGCGGGAGATGACTGGGTCACAGATACGCAGTATTTT
-,TRBJ2-7,-,TRBV4-2,CASSHADRERIHEQYF,TGTGCCAGCAGCCACGCGGACCGGGAGAGGATACACGAGCAGTACTTC
-,TRBJ1-2,-,TRBV6-1,CASSEASQSYGYTF,TGTGCCAGCAGTGAAGCATCGCAGTCCTATGGCTACACCTTC
-,TRBJ1-1,-,TRBV18,CASSRAGTEAFF,TGTGCCAGCTCTAGAGCTGGTACTGAAGCTTTCTTT
-,TRBJ2-2,TRBD1,TRBV28,CASSGTGAYTGELFF,TGTGCCAGCAGTGGAACAGGGGCTTACACCGGGGAGCTGTTTTTT